Listed below are T cell receptor beta chains from one sample, sequenced in a study of shared clonotypes between healthy human individuals. Data came from immunoSEQ multiplex PCR; TCRdb stores just in-frame clones and leaves some out. This table holds about 560,000 clones, roughly four fifths found once. Sequencing was carried out using PBMCs. These TCRs come from a woman aged 40 to 49 in good health. Some clones in this sample may be carry-over from other donors' samples. Both conserved end residues are part of each CDR3. The order of the fields is J gene, D gene, V gene, clone size, CDR3 DNA, CDR3 protein. D genes are given only for firm matches. Size is omitted from some rows. Given values are once, few, many or a class for expanded clones.

>TRBJ1-1|-|TRBV9|-
TGTGCCAGCAGCGTAGCTCCGCAAAGGAACACTGAAGCTTTCTTT
CASSVAPQRNTEAFF
>TRBJ2-7|-|TRBV2|-
TGTGCCAGCAGTCCCTTGACCGAGCAGTACTTC
CASSPLTEQYF
>TRBJ2-5|-|TRBV18|-
TGTGCCAGCTCACCAAAGGGCCACACAGAGACCCAGTACTTC
CASSPKGHTETQYF
>TRBJ2-2|-|TRBV30|-
TGTGCCTGGAATTGGGGGGCCGGGGAGCTGTTTTTT
CAWNWGAGELFF
>TRBJ1-2|TRBD1|TRBV11-2|-
TGTGCCAGCAGCCCAGGGGGTATTAGCGGCTACACCTTC
CASSPGGISGYTF
>TRBJ2-2|-|TRBV19|-
TGTGCCAGTAGTAACTCAGTCGTCACCGGGGAGCTGTTTTTT
CASSNSVVTGELFF
>TRBJ2-1|TRBD2|TRBV4-2|-
TGTGCCAGCAGCCAAGAAACCCAAGCGGGAGGGGGCTACAATGAGCAGTTCTTC
CASSQETQAGGGYNEQFF
>TRBJ2-2|-|TRBV5-6|once
TGTGCCAGCAGCTCGGGCCAAGCCGCCGGGGAGCTGTTTTTT
CASSSGQAAGELFF
>TRBJ2-7|-|TRBV5-4|-
TGTGCCAGCAGCCCGGACGCGGCTCTGGACGAGCAGTACTTC
CASSPDAALDEQYF
>TRBJ2-3|-|TRBV18|-
TGTGCCAGCTCCCTCAGCACAGATACGCAGTATTTT
CASSLSTDTQYF
>TRBJ2-6|-|TRBV4-2|-
TGTGCCAGCAGCCAAAGGGACGCGGGTCTCAACTCCCCCTCTGGGGCCAACGTCCTGACTTTC
CASSQRDAGLNSPSGANVLTF
>TRBJ2-6|TRBD2|TRBV4-2|-
TGTGCCAGCAGCCAAGTCCCAGCGGGGGACTCTGGGGCCAACGTCCTGACTTTC
CASSQVPAGDSGANVLTF
>TRBJ2-1|-|TRBV9|-
TGTGCCAGCAGTGTAGGGGCCAGGGGTTCGAATGAGCAGTTCTTC
CASSVGARGSNEQFF
>TRBJ2-1|TRBD2|TRBV30|-
TGTGCCTGGAGTGCCACCGCCGGGACTAGCGGGAGGGGTTCCTACAATGAGCAGTTCTTC
CAWSATAGTSGRGSYNEQFF
>TRBJ2-7|TRBD2|TRBV20-1|-
TGCAGCGGGGGGGGCCCTTCCGAGCAGTACTTC
CSGGGPSEQYF
>TRBJ2-2|-|TRBV4-3|-
TGCGCCAGCAGCCAAGAGAGAGGGACGACCGGGGAGCTGTTTTTT
CASSQERGTTGELFF
>TRBJ1-1|-|TRBV18|few
TGTGCCAGCTCACCGGCGGTGAACACTGAAGCTTTCTTT
CASSPAVNTEAFF
>TRBJ2-7|TRBD1|TRBV11-2|-
TGTGCCAGCAGCCGCGACGGGACAGTTGCCTACGAGCAGTACTTC
CASSRDGTVAYEQYF
>TRBJ2-5|-|TRBV11-2|-
TGTGCCAGCAGCTTAGTTGGGACATCACAAGAGACCCAGTACTTC
CASSLVGTSQETQYF
>TRBJ2-2|TRBD1|TRBV6-1|once
TGTGCCAGCGCGGGACAGGGGGCTAACGGGGAGCTGTTTTTT
CASAGQGANGELFF
>TRBJ1-1|TRBD1|TRBV5-1|-
TGCGCCAGCAGCTTACTGACAGGGGGCGAGGGCACTGAAGCTTTCTTT
CASSLLTGGEGTEAFF
>TRBJ2-7|-|TRBV13|-
TGTGCCAGCGGGAGGAGCTCCTACGAGCAGTACTTC
CASGRSSYEQYF
>TRBJ2-5|-|TRBV30|-
TGTGCCTGGAGTGTACTCCTCGAGTACCAAGAGACCCAGTACTTC
CAWSVLLEYQETQYF
>TRBJ2-2|-|TRBV30|-
TGTGCCTGGTCTCGATCCCCGCGGGAGCTGTTTTTT
CAWSRSPRELFF
>TRBJ1-3|-|TRBV28|-
TGTGCCAGCAGTTTATCAGTTACTGGAAACACCATATATTTT
CASSLSVTGNTIYF
>TRBJ1-1|-|TRBV5-6|-
TGTGCCAGCAGCTTCATTTCAATCGGACCCACTGAAGCTTTCTTT
CASSFISIGPTEAFF
>TRBJ2-3|TRBD2|TRBV7-2|-
TGTGCCAGCAGCTTAGACCGGGGCGGGAGGCCTAGCACAGATACGCAGTATTTT
CASSLDRGGRPSTDTQYF
>TRBJ1-1|TRBD1|TRBV6-6|-
TGTGCCAGCAGTTACTACATTGGACAGGGAGCTTTCTTT
CASSYYIGQGAFF
>TRBJ1-4|TRBD1|TRBV6-5|-
TGTGCCACCAGGGACAGATTCAATGAAAAACTGTTTTTT
CATRDRFNEKLFF